This T cell receptor (beta chain) was sequenced for a study of blood T cell repertoires in COVID-19. Overall study context: The study drew acute and convalescent COVID-19 samples from the United States, Italy and Spain. In each case, the material was cDNA or gDNA derived from T cells, B-cell-depleted T cells, or PBMCs.

J was trimmed by 5 bases and V by 9 bases; bases with no gene match: 8. The germline gives CDR1 LGHNA, CDR2 YNFKEQ. There are 14 residues in the CDR3. On this clone: Different DNA sequences within this sample yield the same CDR3.

Original analysis: Cell counts per sample came from amplifying reference gene primers. The assay was immunoSEQ multiplex PCR, and TCRdb's table has in-frame clones only and misses some. V, J and clone size are taken as reported in that table, and D and trimming were inferred from the DNA itself. The sample has about 240,000 clones; 70% to 90% are singletons. The chain carries TRBV4-2 and TRBJ2-2, with 8 bases lining up with TRBD2. This receptor was taken from a woman aged 25-40 years with acute or convalescent COVID-19. Sequencing input: peripheral blood. In DNA form, the CDR3 reads TGTGCCAGTAGCGGCGGGAGGCTGACCGGGGAGCTGTTTTTT. Protein: CASSGGRLTGELFF.